This is a list of T cell receptor beta chains from one sample in a study of metastatic and nonmetastatic thyroid tumors. TCRdb called clones again from the PCR reads with MiXCR. The repertoire includes 30,000 to 40,000 clones, roughly 12% of them detected once, and over 7.5% sits in the top ten. The sample taken for sequencing was blood. The receptors come from a female donor with papillary thyroid cancer or a benign thyroid nodule (not recorded which). Some clones in this sample may be carry-over from other donors' samples. Each CDR3 is given with its conserved first and last residue. D genes are given only for firm matches. Clone sizes are given selectively: once, few, many, or a class where the clone is expanded.

D	size	V	J	CDR3	DNA
-	many	TRBV18	TRBJ1-2	CASSQTDSRGYTF	TGTGCCAGCTCACAGACGGACAGCCGCGGCTACACCTTC
-	many	TRBV11-2	TRBJ2-4	CASSLGGSRVKNIQYF	TGTGCCAGCAGCCTAGGAGGTTCCAGGGTCAAAAACATTCAGTACTTC
-	many	TRBV7-9	TRBJ2-2	CASSPYMTGELFF	TGTGCCAGCAGCCCGTACATGACCGGGGAGCTGTTTTTT
-	-	TRBV20-1	TRBJ2-3	CSAPTGSGPTDTQYF	TGCAGTGCTCCTACAGGGTCGGGGCCGACAGATACGCAGTATTTT
-	many	TRBV11-1	TRBJ2-1	CASSSYSTPSAYNEQFF	TGTGCCAGCAGCTCGTATAGTACTCCCTCAGCCTACAATGAGCAGTTCTTC
TRBD1	many	TRBV28	TRBJ2-3	CASVPAGGSSTDTQYF	TGTGCCAGCGTCCCGGCAGGGGGCTCCAGCACAGATACGCAGTATTTT
TRBD2	many	TRBV28	TRBJ2-6	CASSSFGSASGYSGANVLTF	TGTGCCAGCAGTTCGTTTGGGTCGGCTAGCGGGTACTCTGGGGCCAACGTCCTGACTTTC
-	many	TRBV27	TRBJ2-2	CASRITGYPGDTGELFF	TGTGCCAGCAGAATAACGGGATATCCAGGGGACACCGGGGAGCTGTTTTTT
-	many	TRBV6-2/TRBV6-3	TRBJ2-1	CASRERGSSYSEQFF	TGTGCCAGCAGAGAACGGGGAAGCTCCTACAGTGAGCAGTTCTTC
-	many	TRBV11-2	TRBJ1-5	CASSLGPGGGNQPQHF	TGTGCCAGCAGCTTAGGTCCGGGGGGCGGCAATCAGCCCCAGCATTTT
-	few	TRBV11-1	TRBJ1-1	CASSLNGFVAFF	TGTGCCAGCAGCTTAAATGGGTTCGTAGCCTTCTTT
TRBD2	many	TRBV27	TRBJ2-4	CASSGLAGGENIQYF	TGTGCCAGCAGTGGACTAGCGGGAGGGGAAAACATTCAGTACTTC
-	-	TRBV19	TRBJ1-1	CASARQQNTEAYF	TGTGCCAGCGCCAGACAGCAGAACACTGAAGCTTACTTT
-	-	TRBV11-3	TRBJ1-2	CASSGGTWDGYTF	TGTGCCAGCAGTGGGGGCACTTGGGATGGCTACACCTTC
-	many	TRBV30	TRBJ2-1	CAWSSKLSYNEQFF	TGTGCCTGGAGTTCGAAGCTTTCCTACAATGAGCAGTTCTTC
TRBD1	many	TRBV12-5	TRBJ2-5	CASGLDSGQGALTQYF	TGTGCTAGTGGTTTGGACTCGGGACAGGGGGCTTTGACCCAGTACTTC
TRBD2	many	TRBV7-3	TRBJ2-2	CASSFGTSGSTGELFF	TGTGCCAGCAGTTTTGGGACTAGCGGGTCCACCGGGGAGCTGTTTTTT
-	many	TRBV27	TRBJ1-4	CASSFLRAEGHEKLFF	TGTGCCAGCAGTTTTCTCAGGGCCGAGGGGCATGAAAAACTGTTTTTT
TRBD1	many	TRBV20-1	TRBJ2-5	CSARGSQGVTETQYF	TGCAGTGCTAGAGGAAGCCAGGGGGTAACAGAGACCCAGTACTTC
-	-	TRBV6-6	TRBJ2-7	CASSYGPRTYEQYF	TGTGCCAGCAGTTACGGGCCCCGGACCTACGAGCAGTACTTC
-	medium-sized	TRBV7-3	TRBJ1-2	CASSLAGEGYTF	TGTGCCAGCAGCTTAGCAGGGGAGGGCTACACCTTC
TRBD2	many	TRBV13	TRBJ2-2	CASSSGLVGTGELFF	TGTGCCAGCAGCTCCGGACTAGTCGGCACCGGGGAGCTGTTTTTT
TRBD1	-	TRBV7-9	TRBJ1-2	CASSFDLGAGGFRTF	TGTGCCAGCAGCTTCGACCTCGGGGCAGGGGGATTTCGTACCTTC
-	many	TRBV20-1	TRBJ1-1	CSARDRGWSTEAFF	TGCAGTGCTAGAGACAGGGGTTGGTCAACTGAAGCTTTCTTT
-	medium-sized	TRBV6-2/TRBV6-3	TRBJ2-3	CASSYGGRTDTQYF	TGTGCCAGCAGTTACGGGGGACGCACAGATACGCAGTATTTT
-	-	TRBV20-1	TRBJ2-7	CSARYEEVQQYF	TGCAGTGCTAGATATGAGGAGGTTCAGCAGTACTTC
TRBD1	many	TRBV7-9	TRBJ2-5	CASSRRGTAETQYF	TGTGCCAGCAGCCGACGAGGGACAGCAGAGACCCAGTACTTC
-	many	TRBV20-1	TRBJ1-2	CSAGTPNYGYTF	TGCAGTGCTGGGACACCCAACTATGGCTACACCTTC
TRBD2	many	TRBV7-3	TRBJ2-1	CASSLTRLAGASYNEQFF	TGTGCCAGCAGCTTAACCCGACTCGCGGGAGCAAGCTACAATGAGCAGTTCTTC
TRBD2	many	TRBV19	TRBJ2-1	CASSIEVSGSSEQFF	TGTGCCAGTAGTATAGAAGTAAGCGGGAGTAGTGAGCAGTTCTTC
-	many	TRBV11-1	TRBJ1-2	CASRPAISSGDYGYTF	TGTGCCAGCCGACCGGCGATAAGTTCTGGTGACTATGGCTACACCTTC
-	many	TRBV11-2	TRBJ1-1	CASSLDTYEAFF	TGTGCCAGCAGCTTAGACACTTATGAAGCTTTCTTT
TRBD1	many	TRBV30	TRBJ1-1	CAWSRPGTANTEAFF	TGTGCCTGGAGTCGTCCCGGGACAGCGAACACTGAAGCTTTCTTT
TRBD1	medium-sized	TRBV27	TRBJ2-1	CASSLSGDRAYNEQFF	TGTGCCAGCAGTTTATCTGGGGACAGGGCATACAATGAGCAGTTCTTC